This T cell receptor beta chain came from a study of blood T cell repertoires in COVID-19. Study summary: The cDNA or gDNA used as material had been derived from T cells, B-cell-depleted T cells, or PBMCs.

Trimming at V came to 2 bases and at J to 8 bases, leaving 7 bases not matched to a gene. Germline V CDR1 and CDR2: MNHNY, SVGAGI (reference sequence). The CDR3 runs 14 residues. Using immunoSEQ multiplex PCR, the repertoire was profiled, and TCRdb retains in-frame clones only, with some absent. The sample contains some 250,000 clones, just under 90% of which appear only once. Sequencing was performed on PBMCs or T cells enriched from blood (not recorded which). V usage is TRBV6-6 and J usage is TRBJ1-2; the match to TRBD1 covers 8 bases. The origin of this receptor is a woman in her 30s with acute COVID-19. Written as DNA, the CDR3 is TGTGCCAGCAGTTACCTCACAGGGGGTGACGGCTACACCTTC. This sequence encodes CASSYLTGGDGYTF.